The 29 T cell receptor beta chains below all came from one sample that was sequenced in a study of beta chain features in type 1 diabetes. The antigens these receptors bind are not known. The entirety of the isolated RNA underwent reverse transcription, so expressed TCRB transcripts were sequenced. TCRdb's table, derived via immunoSEQ multiplex PCR, lists solely in-frame clones and lacks some. The table lists about 340,000 clones, about 13% of them singletons, with about 0.015% in the top ten. Overall study findings and caveats: TCRB CDR3s from Type 1 diabetes patients were moderately but significantly shorter in all four CD4+ subsets.

The sequenced sample consisted of naive CD4+ T cells from blood. These receptors came from a woman aged 18-35 years with type 1 diabetes.

The genes are TRBV12-5 and TRBJ1-3; TRBD1 aligns across 7 bases. The germline gives CDR1 LGHNT, CDR2 FRNRAP. The ends lost 5 bases at V and 0 bases at J; junction bases unmatched: 4. This CDR3 spans 15 amino acids. The CDR3 is CASGAGQFSGNTIYF. Written as DNA, the CDR3 is TGTGCTAGTGGTGCGGGACAGTTCTCTGGAAACACCATATATTTT.

This clone was seen many times. Other DNA variants within this sample encode the same CDR3. The CDR3 DNA reads as TGTGCCTGGTCGACAGGGATGAACACTGAAGCTTTCTTT. It yields the protein CAWSTGMNTEAFF. The chain joins TRBV30 to TRBJ1-1; 7 nucleotides agree with TRBD1. Per the germline V gene, CDR1 is GTSNPN and CDR2 is SVGIG (reference sequence). The CDR3 contains 13 residues. Unmatched junction bases numbered 3, after V lost 5 bases and J lost 0 bases.

CDR3 sequence: CASSLFKHPYNQPQHF. As DNA, the CDR3 is TGTGCCAGCAGTTTATTCAAACACCCTTACAATCAGCCCCAGCATTTT. The chain couples TRBV27 to TRBJ1-5; D uncertain. Trimming left V 1 base short and J 3 bases short, with 13 bases between. The V gene's germline CDR1 is MNHEY and CDR2 SMNVEV (reference sequence). This CDR3 is built from 16 residues.

Concerning this clone itself: The same CDR3 also results from other DNA sequences found in this sample. The chain recombines TRBV5-1 with TRBJ2-1; 8 bases are a match to TRBD2. Looked up from germline, CDR1 is SGHRS and CDR2 is YFSETQ. This CDR3 spans 16 amino acids. J lost 0 bases, V lost 1 base, and 3 bases had no gene match. Here the CDR3 reads CASSLIAGSSYNEQFF. The DNA for the CDR3 is TGCGCCAGCAGCTTGATAGCGGGAAGCTCCTACAATGAGCAGTTCTTC.

The chain has TRBV5-1 and TRBJ2-3; 7 positions match TRBD2. CDR1 is SGHRS, CDR2 YFSETQ, per germline. V lost 6 bases to trimming and J lost 4 bases; unmatched junction nucleotides: 11. The CDR3 is made up of 15 amino acids. This CDR3 reads CASTTKGGRPDTQYF. The CDR3, as DNA: TGCGCCAGCACCACTAAGGGAGGGAGACCAGATACGCAGTATTTT.

V and J are TRBV10-3 and TRBJ1-1; D possibly corresponds to TRBD1 (5 bases). This CDR3 region has 17 residues. The V end lost 0 bases, the J end lost 1 base, and 15 bases lay between the germline ends. CDR1 is ENHRY and CDR2 is SYGVKD in the germline V gene. The CDR3 sequence: CAISESTGGRSNTEAFF. The CDR3 nucleotides read TGTGCCATCAGTGAGTCGACGGGGGGACGGTCGAACACTGAAGCTTTCTTT.

This clone was observed a few times. This sequence joins TRBV5-1 and TRBJ2-2, with TRBD1 matching 8 bases. Per the germline V gene, CDR1 is SGHRS and CDR2 is YFSETQ. Germline trimming cut 4 bases from V and 5 bases from J; bases unmatched to any gene: 7. The CDR3 is 15 amino acids. The CDR3 DNA follows: TGCGCCAGCAGCATAGACAGGGGTACAACCGGGGAGCTGTTTTTT. Encoded protein: CASSIDRGTTGELFF.

The V call is TRBV7-9, the J call TRBJ2-3, with D perhaps TRBD2 (7 bases). The CDR3 is made up of 17 amino acids. Trimming pared 0 bases from V and 4 bases from J, leaving 17 bases between. Germline CDR1 and CDR2: SEHNR and FQNEAQ (reference sequence). CDR3 sequence reads: CASSLALGWEGADTQYF. The CDR3 DNA reads TGTGCCAGCAGCTTAGCGCTCGGATGGGAGGGGGCAGATACGCAGTATTTT.

The chain is built from TRBV14 and TRBJ1-2; the D gene is possibly TRBD1 (6 bases). The germline V gene has CDR1 SGHDN and CDR2 FVKESK. V shed 0 bases and J shed 7 bases, with 12 bases lying between them. This CDR3 is 14 amino acids long. The CDR3 region is CASSQDRGFGGYTF. The CDR3 coding sequence is TGTGCCAGCAGCCAAGACAGGGGATTCGGTGGCTACACCTTC. The whole variable domain, filled in from reference TRBV14 and TRBJ1-2, reads EAGVTQFPSHSVIEKGQTVTLRCDPISGHDNLYWYRRVMGKEIKFLLHFVKESKQDESGMPNNRFLAERTGGTYSTLKVQPAELEDSGVYFCASSQDRGFGGYTFGSGTRLTVV.

This chain joins TRBV28 and TRBJ2-7, with 7 bases fitting TRBD1. With V trimmed by 4 bases and J by 3 bases, 6 bases remained unmatched. Germline V gives CDR1 MDHEN, CDR2 SYDVKM. The CDR3 has 14 amino acids. The CDR3 spells CASSSGTANYEQYF. CDR3 sequence (DNA): TGTGCCAGCAGTTCCGGGACAGCCAACTACGAGCAGTACTTC. Variable domain in full (rest from reference TRBV28 and TRBJ2-7): DVKVTQSSRYLVKRTGEKVFLECVQDMDHENMFWYRQDPGLGLRLIYFSYDVKMKEKGDIPEGYSVSREKKERFSLILESASTNQTSMYLCASSSGTANYEQYFGPGTRLTVT.

This clone turned up a few times. J is TRBJ1-1 and V is TRBV4-3; tentative D call: TRBD1 (5 bases). This CDR3 has 16 residues. Germline CDR1 is LGHNA and CDR2 is YSLEER. The germline V and J ends were trimmed by 4 bases and 0 bases, with 15 bases remaining between them. The CDR3 DNA follows: TGCGCCAGCAGCCCCGCGGGGGTGAGTGTGAACACTGAAGCTTTCTTT. This gives the protein CASSPAGVSVNTEAFF.

This clone appeared a few times. The gene calls are TRBV28 and TRBJ2-7; possible D gene TRBD2, 6 bases. The CDR3 is made up of 14 amino acids. The germline V and J ends were trimmed by 6 bases and 2 bases, with 14 bases remaining between them. Germline V lookup: CDR1 MDHEN, CDR2 SYDVKM. CDR3 DNA: TGTGCCAGCAGGCTACCGGGGGTCACCTACGAGCAGTACTTC. As protein: CASRLPGVTYEQYF.

This clone has only a few counts. CDR3 DNA: TGCGCCAGCAGCTTGAGGGGACAGAGCTCCTACAATGAGCAGTTCTTC. Translation gives CASSLRGQSSYNEQFF. The chain is built from TRBV5-1 and TRBJ2-1, with 7 nucleotides matching TRBD1. The CDR3 is made up of 16 amino acids. Germline CDR1 and CDR2: SGHRS and YFSETQ. J was trimmed by 0 bases and V by 1 base; bases with no gene match: 4.

J is TRBJ2-4 and V is TRBV29-1; unclear D gene. Trimming shortened V by 3 bases and J by 0 bases, and 6 bases separated the two germline ends. Germline V gene lookup returns CDR1 SQVTM and CDR2 ANQGSEA. CDR3 length: 13 residues. CDR3 bases: TGCAGCGTTGAGGCGGTAGCCAAAAACATTCAGTACTTC. This codes for CSVEAVAKNIQYF.

In this sample, this clone turned up many times. J is TRBJ2-1 and V is TRBV5-1, with a weak D call TRBD1 (6 bases). CDR1 and CDR2 (germline): SGHRS, YFSETQ. The CDR3 is 14 residues long. Trimming removed 0 bases from V and 4 bases from J, with 8 bases in between. The CDR3 nucleotides read TGCGCCAGCAGCTTGGACAGGGAATACAATGAGCAGTTCTTC. Translation: CASSLDREYNEQFF.

This sequence joins TRBV7-6 and TRBJ2-3; no clear D. V lost 5 bases to trimming and J lost 1 base, with 16 bases between them. Germline-derived CDR1 and CDR2 are SGHVS and FNYEAQ. The CDR3 runs to 16 residues. CDR3 in DNA: TGTGCCAGCAGCCGAAAGACTGCGACTCGCACAGATACGCAGTATTTT. The encoded protein is CASSRKTATRTDTQYF.

This sequence joins TRBV7-9 and TRBJ2-7; D is uncertain. V lost 5 bases and J lost 4, with 18 bases in between. This CDR3 is 15 amino acids long. Germline assignment: CDR1 SEHNR and CDR2 FQNEAQ (reference sequence). The CDR3 spells CASSGESTPLYEQYV. In DNA, the CDR3 is TGTGCCAGCAGCGGAGAGAGCACTCCCCTTTACGAGCAGTACGTC.

This clone was seen more than once but under ten times. The rearrangement uses TRBV9 and TRBJ2-7; 7 bases fit TRBD1. The length of the CDR3 is 15 residues. Germline V gives CDR1 SGDLS, CDR2 YYNGEE. Germline trimming cut 0 bases from V and 6 bases from J; bases unmatched to any gene: 9. The CDR3 reads CASSVGPGGSSEQYF. DNA of the CDR3: TGTGCCAGCAGCGTAGGCCCAGGGGGATCGTCCGAGCAGTACTTC.

This clone was seen a handful of times. This specimen includes other DNA sequences encoding the same CDR3. This chain uses TRBV10-3 with TRBJ2-1, with 13 bases that match TRBD2. Looked up from germline, CDR1 is ENHRY and CDR2 is SYGVKD. This CDR3 spans 14 amino acids. The ends lost 6 bases at V and 5 bases at J; junction bases unmatched: 1. CDR3: CAISGLAGDNEQFF. The CDR3 DNA is TGTGCCATCAGCGGACTAGCGGGAGACAATGAGCAGTTCTTC.

The chain uses TRBV6-5 and TRBJ2-1; 9 nucleotides align to TRBD1. This CDR3 region has 15 residues. Germline-derived CDR1 and CDR2 are MNHEY and SVGAGI. The junction had 4 bases not matched to a gene; V was cut back by 6 bases and J by 1 base. The CDR3 here is CASSKGQGSYNEQFF. The CDR3 DNA is TGTGCCAGCAGCAAGGGACAGGGTTCCTACAATGAGCAGTTCTTC.

The chain recombines TRBV28 with TRBJ1-5; no clear D. The CDR3 length is 12 residues. Germline-derived CDR1 and CDR2 are MDHEN and SYDVKM. V was trimmed by 8 bases and J by 5 bases, leaving 10 bases between them. The CDR3 DNA follows: TGTGCCAGCGGAGTCTCTTATCAGCCCCAGCATTTT. It specifies CASGVSYQPQHF.

This clone was found a few times. The CDR3 DNA reads TGTGCCAGCTCACCAACTAGCGGGGAAGCAGAGACCCAGTACTTC. Amino acid sequence: CASSPTSGEAETQYF. The V gene is TRBV18, the J gene TRBJ2-5; TRBD2 matches at 10 bases. V trimming: 2 bases; J trimming: 4 bases; junction bases outside the gene matches: 4. Germline CDR1 KGHSH, CDR2 LQKENI. This CDR3 is built from 15 residues.

The rearrangement links TRBV23-1 to TRBJ1-4; 10 bases are shared with TRBD1. TRBV23-1 is known as an ORF, though its function is uncertain. CDR3 size: 17 residues. With V trimmed by 4 bases and J by 3 bases, 8 bases remained unmatched. Here the CDR3 DNA reads TGCGCCAGCAGTCCACGGGACAGGGGATCCTCTAATGAAAAACTGTTTTTT. Its translation: CASSPRDRGSSNEKLFF.

In this sample, this clone turned up a few times. This chain uses TRBV2 with TRBJ1-2; possibly TRBD1 for D (5 bases). CDR3 length equals 12 residues. V was clipped by 6 bases and J by 6 bases, with 11 bases between them. Germline V gene lookup returns CDR1 SNHLY and CDR2 FYNNEI. The CDR3 nucleotides are TGTGCCAGCAGAGGACAAGCCGATGGCTACACCTTC. Its translation is CASRGQADGYTF.

The J gene is TRBJ2-5, the V gene TRBV21-1; TRBD1 is taken as the D call from the table, unchecked against the DNA. TRBV21-1 is a pseudogene. This CDR3 is 14 amino acids long. Here the CDR3 reads CASSPDRGVETQYF. CDR3 DNA sequence: TGTGCCAGCAGTCCGGACAGGGGAGTGGAGACCCAGTACTTC.

The chain couples TRBV30 to TRBJ2-6; perhaps TRBD1 as D (6 bases). Trimming shortened V by 5 bases and J by 0 bases, and 11 bases separated the two germline ends. CDR1 is GTSNPN and CDR2 is SVGIG in the germline V gene (reference sequence). There are 15 residues in the CDR3. CDR3 residues: CAWSTGNSGANVLTF. DNA for the CDR3: TGTGCCTGGTCGACAGGAAACTCTGGGGCCAACGTCCTGACTTTC.

The J gene is TRBJ2-2, the V gene TRBV2; possible D gene TRBD2, 5 bases. Germline V gene sequence: CDR1 SNHLY, CDR2 FYNNEI. The CDR3 length is 15 residues. V was cut by 2 bases and J by 2 bases, with 9 bases left in between. The CDR3 reads CASSETGYNTGELFF. CDR3 DNA: TGTGCCAGCAGTGAAACGGGGTATAACACCGGGGAGCTGTTTTTT.

The chain has TRBV19 and TRBJ1-2; TRBD1 matches at 9 bases. This CDR3 is built from 15 residues. V was clipped by 6 bases and J by 7 bases; unmatched bases: 12. Per germline, CDR1 LNHDA and CDR2 SQIVND (reference sequence). CDR3 in DNA: TGTGCCAGTAGCCAAAGAACGGGACAGGGTTTTGGCTACACCTTC. Translation gives CASSQRTGQGFGYTF. The full variable domain, completed using reference TRBV19 and TRBJ1-2, is DGGITQSPKYLFRKEGQNVTLSCEQNLNHDAMYWYRQDPGQGLRLIYYSQIVNDFQKGDIAEGYSVSREKKESFPLTVTSAQKNPTAFYLCASSQRTGQGFGYTFGSGTRLTVV.

This clone occurred a few times. The CDR3 loop reads CASSLEYGYEQYF. The CDR3 DNA reads TGTGCCAGCAGCTTAGAATACGGTTACGAGCAGTACTTC. The V gene is TRBV7-2, the J gene TRBJ2-7; unclear D gene. V was trimmed by 1 base and J by 4 bases, leaving 8 bases between them. The CDR3 has 13 amino acids. Germline CDR1 reads SGHTA; CDR2 reads FQGNSA.